This TCR beta chain was documented in a study of blood T cell repertoires in COVID-19. The data were produced by immunoSEQ multiplex PCR, yet TCRdb's version contains in-frame clones alone and is incomplete. The sample contains about 68,000 clones, more than 75% of which appear only once. The CDR3 consists of 16 residues. V shed 5 bases and J shed 0 bases, with 14 bases lying between them. From germline, CDR1 is SEHNR and CDR2 FQNEAQ (reference sequence). The V call is TRBV7-9, the J call TRBJ2-4; TRBD1 might be the D (5 bases). Sequencing was performed on peripheral blood. The sequence came from a man aged 50 to 59 with active COVID-19. The CDR3 coding sequence is TGTGCCAGCAGCCATCCCCAGGGTTTAGCCAAAAACATTCAGTACTTC. Translating gives CASSHPQGLAKNIQYF.